The source of this TCR beta chain is a study of T cell clones after liver transplantation. Study-wide background: TCRbeta sequencing after a pre-transplant mixed lymphocyte reaction identified graft-donor-reactive clones, later tracked in post-transplant blood. Broader study findings: Conclusions were preliminary, with small, heterogeneous patient groups.

A note on this clone: Its specificity is not known.

The germline CDR1 and CDR2 sequences are KGHSH and LQKENI. CDR3 size: 12 residues. V shed 2 bases and J shed 6 bases, with 8 bases lying between them. Here immunoSEQ multiplex PCR was the method, and the copy in TCRdb shows in-frame clones only, minus some. The table lists more than 65,000 clones, around 90% of them singletons. The receptor was isolated from a human donor who received a liver transplant. The sequencing here drew on CD4+ T cells from blood, taken before liver transplant. The chain joins TRBV18 to TRBJ2-7; D gene ambiguous. The DNA of the CDR3 is TGTGCCAGCTCACCATCCAGTGGCGAGCAGTACTTC. Encoded protein: CASSPSSGEQYF.